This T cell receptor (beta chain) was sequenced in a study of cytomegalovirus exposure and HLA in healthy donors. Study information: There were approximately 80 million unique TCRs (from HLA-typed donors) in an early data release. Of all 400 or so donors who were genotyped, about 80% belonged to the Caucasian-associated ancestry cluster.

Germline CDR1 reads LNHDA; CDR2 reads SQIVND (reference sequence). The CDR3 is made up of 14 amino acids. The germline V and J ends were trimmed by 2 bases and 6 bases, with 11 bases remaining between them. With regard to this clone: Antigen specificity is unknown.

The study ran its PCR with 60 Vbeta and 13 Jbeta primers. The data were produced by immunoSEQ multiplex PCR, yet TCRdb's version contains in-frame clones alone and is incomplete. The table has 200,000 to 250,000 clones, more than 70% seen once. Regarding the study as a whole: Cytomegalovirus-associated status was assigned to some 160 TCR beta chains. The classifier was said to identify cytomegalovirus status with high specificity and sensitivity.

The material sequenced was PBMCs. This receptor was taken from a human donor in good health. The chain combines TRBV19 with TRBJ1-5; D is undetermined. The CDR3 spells CASSITGSGQPQHF. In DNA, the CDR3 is TGTGCCAGTAGTATAACGGGGTCAGGTCAGCCCCAGCATTTT.